The sequence of this T cell receptor (beta chain) was determined in a study of blood T cells in healthy people across ages. With each sample, at least 6 micrograms of total RNA were extracted. Sample-barcoded 5' priming and a J-beta primer mix drove a second PCR of roughly 6 to 12 cycles. TCRdb redid the calling of the 5' RACE reads with MiXCR, one entry per CDR3 protein. The table includes 1.5 million to 1.8 million distinct CDR3 sequences, around 40% detected once. The ends lost 11 bases at V and 7 bases at J; junction bases unmatched: 12. The CDR3 covers 14 residues. Germline-derived CDR1 and CDR2 are MNHEY and SMNVEV (reference sequence).

The receptor was derived from a woman aged 18-35 years in good health. Sequencing input: blood. V and J are TRBV27 and TRBJ1-5; TRBD1 matches 9 bases. The CDR3 coding sequence is TGTGCCGGACGATTCGGACAGGGGTTGCAGCCCCAGCATTTT. It yields the protein CAGRFGQGLQPQHF.